Listed below are T cell receptor beta chains from one sample, sequenced in a study of T cells after yellow fever vaccination. From the 5' RACE reads, TCRdb called clonotypes with MiXCR, one entry per CDR3 protein. The data show about 240,000 distinct CDR3 sequences, with 6.9% seen just once and more than 0.8% held by the top ten. This specimen was CD4+ T cells sorted from PBMCs, taken 15 days after the yellow fever booster vaccination. Receptors originate from a man between 25 and 39 years old who received the YFV17D yellow fever vaccine. The CDR3 runs from the conserved cysteine through the conserved F or W. The order of the fields is J gene, clone size, D gene, V gene, CDR3 protein, CDR3 DNA. D genes are given only for firm matches. Clone size is given for some rows only: seen once, a few or many times, or a class if the clone is expanded.

>TRBJ1-3|few|TRBD1|TRBV25-1
CASSELPGQPGSGNTIYF
TGTGCCAGCAGTGAATTGCCGGGACAGCCCGGTTCTGGAAACACCATATATTTT
>TRBJ2-5|many|TRBD1|TRBV6-5
CASSPTGTEQETQYF
TGTGCCAGCAGTCCGACCGGGACAGAACAAGAGACCCAGTACTTC
>TRBJ1-3|-|-|TRBV7-6
CASSFGSFRSGNTIYF
TGTGCCAGCAGCTTTGGGTCGTTCCGCTCTGGAAACACCATATATTTT
>TRBJ2-7|many|TRBD2|TRBV7-9
CASSSSGSYEQYF
TGTGCCAGCAGCTCTAGCGGGAGTTACGAGCAGTACTTC
>TRBJ2-7|-|-|TRBV28
CASSSSLYEQYF
TGTGCCAGCTCATCGAGCCTCTACGAGCAGTACTTC
>TRBJ2-2|few|-|TRBV10-1
CASSESRRFRGNTGELFF
TGCGCCAGCAGTGAGTCCCGCCGGTTTCGGGGAAACACCGGGGAGCTGTTTTTT
>TRBJ2-3|many|TRBD2|TRBV20-1
CSASTRESADTQYF
TGCAGTGCTAGTACGCGGGAGTCTGCAGATACGCAGTATTTT
>TRBJ2-7|few|-|TRBV7-2
CASRAGTTSYEQYF
TGTGCCAGCAGGGCCGGGACAACTTCCTACGAGCAGTACTTC
>TRBJ2-3|many|TRBD1|TRBV6-1
CASSPGTVISTDTQYF
TGTGCCAGCAGTCCCGGGACAGTGATTAGCACAGATACGCAGTATTTT
>TRBJ2-5|few|-|TRBV18
CASSPPLALSGDQETQYF
TGTGCCAGCTCACCACCCCTCGCGCTATCCGGAGACCAAGAGACCCAGTACTTC
>TRBJ2-7|-|-|TRBV6-2/TRBV6-3
CASSPSRGIQSSYEQYF
TGTGCCAGCAGCCCCAGCAGGGGCATACAGAGCTCCTACGAGCAGTACTTC
>TRBJ2-7|many|-|TRBV7-6
CASQGQGDEQYF
TGTGCCTCTCAGGGGCAGGGAGACGAGCAGTACTTC
>TRBJ2-7|-|-|TRBV20-1
CSAETQGRSYEQYF
TGCAGTGCCGAAACACAGGGTCGGTCCTACGAGCAGTACTTC
>TRBJ2-5|few|-|TRBV20-1
CSATEETQYF
TGCAGTGCTACAGAAGAGACCCAGTACTTC
>TRBJ2-1|many|TRBD1|TRBV9
CASSEAGGSYNEQFF
TGTGCCAGCAGTGAAGCAGGGGGCTCCTACAATGAGCAGTTCTTC
>TRBJ1-5|-|-|TRBV20-1
CSALLGSGGNQPQHF
TGCAGTGCCCTCCTAGGGTCTGGCGGCAATCAGCCCCAGCATTTT
>TRBJ2-1|few|-|TRBV2
CASSEQPPVGFF
TGTGCCAGCAGTGAACAGCCTCCTGTTGGGTTCTTC
>TRBJ2-7|many|-|TRBV5-1
CASSRAQGSYEQYF
TGCGCCAGCAGCCGGGCCCAAGGGAGCTACGAGCAGTACTTC
>TRBJ2-1|-|-|TRBV29-1
CSALALGSYNEQFF
TGCAGCGCCCTGGCCCTGGGCTCCTACAATGAGCAGTTCTTC
>TRBJ2-5|-|-|TRBV9
CASSVSSRYQETQYF
TGTGCCAGCAGCGTGTCTAGCCGATACCAAGAGACCCAGTACTTC
>TRBJ2-5|-|-|TRBV6-2/TRBV6-3
CASSSTRSIETQYF
TGTGCCAGCAGTTCGACTAGGAGCATAGAGACCCAGTACTTC
>TRBJ2-1|few|TRBD2|TRBV30
CAWSDWTAGTSGREQFF
TGTGCCTGGAGTGATTGGACAGCGGGGACTAGCGGGAGGGAGCAGTTCTTC